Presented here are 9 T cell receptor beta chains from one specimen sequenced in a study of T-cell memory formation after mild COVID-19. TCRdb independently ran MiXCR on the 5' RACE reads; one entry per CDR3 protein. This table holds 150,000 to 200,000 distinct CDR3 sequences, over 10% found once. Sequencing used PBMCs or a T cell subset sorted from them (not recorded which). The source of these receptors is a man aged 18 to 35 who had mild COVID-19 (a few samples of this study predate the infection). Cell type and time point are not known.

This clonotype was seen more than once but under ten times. The CDR3 region has the DNA TGCGCCAGCAGCCAAGAAGCGGGGGAGGAAGATACGCAGTATTTT. Amino acids: CASSQEAGEEDTQYF. The V call is TRBV4-3, the J call TRBJ2-3; 8 bases line up with TRBD2. Germline-derived CDR1 and CDR2 are LGHNA and YSLEER. The CDR3 totals 15 residues. With 0 bases clipped from V and 5 bases from J, the junction kept 4 bases outside the gene matches.

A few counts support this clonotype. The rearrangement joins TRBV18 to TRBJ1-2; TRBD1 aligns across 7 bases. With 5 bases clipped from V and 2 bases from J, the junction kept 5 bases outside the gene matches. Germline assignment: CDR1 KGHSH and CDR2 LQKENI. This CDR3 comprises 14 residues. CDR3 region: CASSGQGVNYGYTF. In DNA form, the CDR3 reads TGTGCCAGCTCAGGCCAGGGGGTCAACTATGGCTACACCTTC. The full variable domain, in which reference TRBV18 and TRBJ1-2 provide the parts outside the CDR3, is NAGVMQNPRHLVRRRGQEARLRCSPMKGHSHVYWYRQLPEEGLKFMVYLQKENIIDESGMPKERFSAEFPKEGPSILRIQQVVRGDSAAYFCASSGQGVNYGYTFGSGTRLTVV.

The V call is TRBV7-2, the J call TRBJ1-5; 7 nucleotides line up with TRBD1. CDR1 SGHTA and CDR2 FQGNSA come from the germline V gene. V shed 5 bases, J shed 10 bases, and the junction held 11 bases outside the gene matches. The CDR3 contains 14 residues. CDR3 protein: CASSPLTGIGPQHF. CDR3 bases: TGTGCCAGCAGCCCCCTGACAGGGATAGGCCCCCAGCATTTT.

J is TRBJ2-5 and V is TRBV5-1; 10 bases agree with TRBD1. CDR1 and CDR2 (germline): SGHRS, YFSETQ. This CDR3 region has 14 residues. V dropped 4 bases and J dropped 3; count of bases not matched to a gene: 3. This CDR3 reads CASSPGTGEETQYF. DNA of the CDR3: TGCGCCAGCAGCCCCGGGACAGGGGAAGAGACCCAGTACTTC.

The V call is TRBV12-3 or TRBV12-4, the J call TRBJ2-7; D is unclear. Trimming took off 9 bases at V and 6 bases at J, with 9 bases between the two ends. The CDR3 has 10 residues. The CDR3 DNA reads TGTGCCAGGGCAAAGGGCGAGCAGTACTTC. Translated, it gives CARAKGEQYF.

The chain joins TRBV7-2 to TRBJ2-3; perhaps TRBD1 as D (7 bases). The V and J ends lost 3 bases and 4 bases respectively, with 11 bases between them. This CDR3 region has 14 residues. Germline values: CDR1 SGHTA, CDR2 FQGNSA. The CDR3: CASSFGRGADTQYF. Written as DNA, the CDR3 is TGTGCCAGCAGCTTTGGCAGGGGGGCAGATACGCAGTATTTT.

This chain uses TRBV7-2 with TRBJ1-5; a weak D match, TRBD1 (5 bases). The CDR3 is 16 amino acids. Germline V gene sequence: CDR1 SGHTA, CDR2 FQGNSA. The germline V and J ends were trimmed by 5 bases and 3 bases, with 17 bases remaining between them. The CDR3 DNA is TGTGCCAGCAGCCCCTGGGGGGGAAAAACCAATCAGCCCCAGCATTTT. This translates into CASSPWGGKTNQPQHF. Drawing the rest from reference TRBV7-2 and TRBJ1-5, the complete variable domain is GAGVSQSPSNKVTEKGKDVELRCDPISGHTALYWYRQSLGQGLEFLIYFQGNSAPDKSGLPSDRFSAERTGGSVSTLTIQRTQQEDSAVYLCASSPWGGKTNQPQHFGDGTRLSIL.

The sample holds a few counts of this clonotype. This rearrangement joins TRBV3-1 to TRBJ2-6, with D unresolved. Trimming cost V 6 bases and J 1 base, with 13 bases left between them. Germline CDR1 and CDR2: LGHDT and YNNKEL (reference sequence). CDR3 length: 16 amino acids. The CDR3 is CASRPTQDSGANVLTF. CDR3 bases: TGTGCCAGCAGACCAACTCAAGATTCTGGGGCCAACGTCCTGACTTTC.

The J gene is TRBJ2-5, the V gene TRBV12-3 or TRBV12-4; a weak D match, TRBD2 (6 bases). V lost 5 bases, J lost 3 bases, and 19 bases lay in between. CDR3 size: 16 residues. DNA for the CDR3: TGTGCCAGCAGTCCCAGGTCAGGGAGGTTGGAAGAGACCCAGTACTTC. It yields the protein CASSPRSGRLEETQYF.